The source of this T cell receptor beta chain is a study of graft-versus-host responses after intestinal transplantation. Study summary: Recipients had transplants, and these were multivisceral, liver-intestinal, or isolated intestinal. Recipients uniformly received anti-thymocyte globulin induction, followed by tacrolimus and steroids for 3 to 4 years. Study-wide results and caveats: GvH clones were identified in recipient marrow, with some first appearing in ileum or blood. Early declines in HvG clones that occurred post-transplant were associated with peak circulating GvH clone levels.

Of note for this clone: Its antigen is undetermined.

Assay: immunoSEQ multiplex PCR; the TCRdb copy retains only in-frame clones and omits some. Of 40,000 or so clones listed, roughly 91% are singletons. Germline values: CDR1 LNHNV, CDR2 YYDKDF (reference sequence). CDR3 length: 13 residues. V lost 2 bases to trimming and J lost 5 bases, with 10 bases between them. The gene calls are TRBV15 and TRBJ2-7; no clear D. The source material was PBMCs, sampled 267 days after transplant. The receptor's source is a human patient who received an intestinal transplant, so some T cells may come from the graft donor. The CDR3 here is CATSRQNRDEQYF. CDR3 sequence (DNA): TGTGCCACCAGCAGACAGAATAGGGACGAGCAGTACTTC. Variable domain in full (rest from reference TRBV15 and TRBJ2-7): DAMVIQNPRYQVTQFGKPVTLSCSQTLNHNVMYWYQQKSSQAPKLLFHYYDKDFNNEADTPDNFQSRRPNTSFCFLDIRSPGLGDTAMYLCATSRQNRDEQYFGPGTRLTVT.